Here is one TCR beta chain with its context. Its antigen is not yet known. No much larger clone is present one base from it, and per-base qualities are unavailable. This specimen comes from a study of neoadjuvant anti-PD-1 for oral cavity cancer (dated by TCRdb to the early 2020s). Context from the whole study: Before curative-intent surgical resection, most patients were given three to four biweekly doses of nivolumab at 3 mg/kg. For patients who did not progress, a fourth nivolumab dose was given around day 43, followed by definitive surgical resection on days 50-56. Patients with complete response, partial response or stable disease by RECIST 1.1 were defined as responders, whereas patients with progression were defined as non-responders. The parent correlative cohort included around 12 patients, with an approximately 32% response rate.

What the time point label conveys for this sample: before neoadjuvant nivolumab. The patients had newly diagnosed stage II-IVA oral cavity squamous cell carcinoma and had not received any prior systemic or radiation treatment. The cohort was made up of patients with locally advanced, HPV-negative oral cavity squamous cell carcinoma. No culture maintenance or expansion was done, as the peripheral blood mononuclear cells went straight to analysis. The samples were drawn from a longitudinal correlative study tied to a single-arm phase II trial testing neoadjuvant nivolumab in oral cavity squamous cell carcinoma. Subject-matched pre- and post-treatment PBMCs and tumors from three responders and three non-responders underwent genomic DNA-based TCRbeta sequencing. Peripheral blood mononuclear cells were collected before nivolumab treatment and were collected again after treatment, at the time of surgery. The Maxwell RSC DNA from Cells kit was used to isolate genomic DNA from PBMCs.

Summary of the overall study and its limitations: Only a few patients per response group were included in the TCR analyses, and larger cohorts for validation were called for by the authors. After neoadjuvant nivolumab, T cell clonality (Gini index) in PBMCs was significantly higher in non-responders than in responders. Higher pretreatment blood TCRbeta clonality and lower post-treatment tumor TCRbeta clonality were correlated with higher pretreatment blood Treg/Th17 ratios.

The CDR3, cysteine through phenylalanine, is 13 amino acids long. Of all the DNA, just the CDR3 is kept, 39 bases in frame from base 1. Relative to germline, V is 4 bases shorter and J is 4 bases shorter, with 11 bases between their ends. Based on the germline V gene, the CDR1 and CDR2 sequences are SGHTS and YDEGEE. For deep sequencing, each PBMC sample was run in six replicates, with libraries mostly built from 400 to 550 ng of input genomic DNA. TCRbeta libraries were prepared with the immunoSEQ hsTCRbeta kit according to the manufacturer's instructions. The finished libraries were brought together in one pool at approximately 3.1 nM, which was then read using an Illumina NovaSeq 6000 S4 flow cell. Processing in the source paper ran as follows. The immunoSEQ Analyzer was used for raw data preprocessing and quality control. The analysis was limited to productive rearrangements, and each clonotype was defined by a unique CDR3 amino acid sequence. Repertoire clonality was estimated as the Gini-Simpson index, which was calculated using the R package tcR. Student's t test was used to compare Gini indices, while Pearson correlation assessed associations with tumor size change. In TCRdb, the immuneACCESS table is reduced to in-frame sequences with V and J assigned. These tables do not hold every clone; where another copy was compared, an unresolved V gene accounts for under half, and the others remain unexplained. The V and J calls and clone size were taken over from that table, and D and trimming were inferred from the DNA. Within this sample are around 6,500 clones, with 65% to 85% of them counted one time only. 3% to 4% of the sample goes to the ten largest clones.

The rearranged chain carries TRBV5-8 and TRBJ1-1; the D segment cannot be called with confidence. Sample: PBMCs, taken before nivolumab (anti-PD-1) treatment. The sequence was obtained from a person aged 40-85 years with oral cavity squamous cell carcinoma. The CDR3 protein is CASSRRPATEAFF. The DNA sequence reads TGTGCCAGCAGCCGACGGCCTGCCACTGAAGCTTTCTTT. The full variable domain, completed from the reference TRBV5-8 and TRBJ1-1 proteins outside the CDR3, reads EAGVTQSPTHLIKTRGQQATLRCSPISGHTSVYWYQQALGLGLQFLLWYDEGEERNRGNFPPRFSGRQFPNYSSELNVNALELEDSALYLCASSRRPATEAFFGQGTRLTVV.